This T cell receptor (beta chain) stems from a study of shared clonotypes between healthy human individuals. The sorted-subset replicate PCRs were given 200 ng DNA, which is tens of thousands of T cell genomes. Profiling relied on immunoSEQ multiplex PCR, and the TCRdb table lists in-frame clones only, not all of them. The sample carries some 2,400,000 clones, around 95% recorded once. Trimming removed 1 base at V and 7 bases at J, with 13 bases between. CDR3 length equals 14 residues. Looked up from germline, CDR1 is MNHNS and CDR2 is SASEGT. Subsets obtained from CD4+ cells comprised CD45RA+ naive and CD45RA-negative memory cells.

The V gene is TRBV6-1, the J gene TRBJ1-1; D is undetermined. Sequencing was carried out using naive CD4+ T cells sorted from blood. Subset given: CD45RA+ positively selected. The clonotype originates from a man aged 18 to 30 in good health. The CDR3 region has the DNA TGTGCCAGCAGTGAAGGACCCGGACCCTATGAAGCTTTCTTT. Protein product: CASSEGPGPYEAFF.